This is a list of T cell receptor beta chains from one sample in a study of identical twins. TCRdb analysed the 5' RACE reads with MiXCR anew, one entry per CDR3 protein. The table includes about 690,000 distinct CDR3 sequences, approximately 22% detected once. These data were likewise used in another study, on T cells expressing NK-cell markers.

Sequenced sample: PBMCs. These receptors all stem from a woman between 18 and 29 years old in good health. Each CDR3 is given with its conserved first and last residue. D genes are given only for firm matches. Some rows have no size entry. The others give once, few or many, or a class for an expanded clone.

J gene	CDR3 length	D gene	clone size	V gene	CDR3 DNA	CDR3 protein
TRBJ2-3	14	TRBD2	few	TRBV20-1	TGCAGTGCTAGAGTCCGCGGGGGGGCCGATACGCAGTATTTT	CSARVRGGADTQYF
TRBJ2-7	12	NA	few	TRBV29-1	TGCAGCATACGGACGCAGACCTACGAGCAGTACTTC	CSIRTQTYEQYF
TRBJ2-1	11	TRBD1	NA	TRBV29-1	TGCAGCGTTGCAGGGGGCAATGAGCAGTTCTTC	CSVAGGNEQFF
TRBJ1-1	15	NA	NA	TRBV5-1	TGCGCCAGCAGCTTGGTTGAGGGGGGTTATGATGAAGCTTTCTTT	CASSLVEGGYDEAFF
TRBJ2-4	14	NA	NA	TRBV5-1	TGCGCCAGCAGCTTGGAATCCCAGGGTGACATTCAGTACTTC	CASSLESQGDIQYF
TRBJ2-7	15	TRBD2	NA	TRBV4-1	TGCGCCAGCAGCCGCGGAAGCGGGACCGCCTACGAGCAGTACTTC	CASSRGSGTAYEQYF
TRBJ1-2	11	NA	few	TRBV20-1	TGCAGTGCCGGGACCCCCCCTGGCTACACCTTC	CSAGTPPGYTF
TRBJ2-7	16	TRBD1	many	TRBV12-3/TRBV12-4	TGTGCCAGCAGCCCCACACCGGGACAGGGTAACCACGAGCAGTACTTC	CASSPTPGQGNHEQYF
TRBJ2-2	15	NA	NA	TRBV7-2	TGTGCCAGCAGCTTAGGTGCGGGGTACACCGGGGAGCTGTTTTTT	CASSLGAGYTGELFF
TRBJ2-3	15	NA	many	TRBV15	TGTGCCACCAGCAGAGATCGAATAGTTAATCATACGCAGTATTTT	CATSRDRIVNHTQYF
TRBJ2-1	17	TRBD2	NA	TRBV7-2	TGTGCCAGCAGCTTTTCGCGACTAGCGGGAGCCTACAATGAGCAGTTCTTC	CASSFSRLAGAYNEQFF
TRBJ2-3	14	TRBD2	few	TRBV2	TGTGCCAGCAGCCGGGGACTAGGAGGGGATACGCAGTATTTT	CASSRGLGGDTQYF
TRBJ2-1	17	TRBD2	once	TRBV7-8	TGTGCCAGCAGCTTCCGGCGTCGGACTAGCGGGAACAATGAGCAGTTCTTC	CASSFRRRTSGNNEQFF
TRBJ1-6	14	TRBD1	NA	TRBV6-1	TGTGCCAGCACGTCGGGACAGGGATTCTCACCCCTCCACTTT	CASTSGQGFSPLHF